Each of the 27 T cell receptor beta chains below was sequenced from the same sample in a study of cytomegalovirus exposure and HLA in healthy donors. This PCR relied on a set of 60 Vbeta primers and 13 Jbeta primers. Method: immunoSEQ multiplex PCR; TCRdb's copy keeps in-frame clones and lacks some. The sample carries about 150,000 clones, just under 70% recorded once. Sequencing input: PBMCs. All receptors come from a man aged 55 to 69 in good health and CMV-seronegative.

The rearrangement joins TRBV5-1 to TRBJ2-3, with TRBD2 matching 13 bases. V shed 6 bases, J shed 3 bases, and the junction held 16 bases outside the gene matches. Germline V gene data show CDR1 as SGHRS and CDR2 as YFSETQ. The CDR3 runs 19 residues. The CDR3 here is CASILGLAGENFGTDTQYF. DNA for the CDR3: TGCGCCAGCATCCTAGGACTAGCGGGAGAAAATTTTGGGACAGATACGCAGTATTTT.

The chain combines TRBV4-3 with TRBJ2-1; D uncertain. Trimming took off 1 base at V and 8 bases at J, with 6 bases between the two ends. CDR3 length equals 12 residues. CDR1 LGHNA and CDR2 YSLEER come from the germline V gene. The chain's CDR3 is CASSQVGHEQFF. As DNA, the CDR3 is TGCGCCAGCAGCCAAGTGGGCCATGAGCAGTTCTTC.

V is TRBV10-3 and J is TRBJ2-2; 11 nucleotides match TRBD1. CDR1 and CDR2 from the germline V gene are ENHRY and SYGVKD. Unmatched junction bases numbered 7, after V lost 7 bases and J lost 6 bases. The CDR3 is 15 residues long. This CDR3 reads CAITPDRGQAGELFF. CDR3 DNA: TGTGCCATCACCCCGGACAGGGGGCAGGCCGGGGAGCTGTTTTTT.

The chain carries TRBV5-1 and TRBJ1-4, with a possible D match to TRBD1 (6 bases). Trimming pared 0 bases from V and 4 bases from J, leaving 13 bases between. Looked up from germline, CDR1 is SGHRS and CDR2 is YFSETQ. CDR3 length: 16 amino acids. CDR3 sequence reads: CASSLDQGQNNEKLFF. CDR3 DNA: TGCGCCAGCAGCTTGGACCAAGGACAGAATAATGAAAAACTGTTTTTT.

The rearrangement uses TRBV28 and TRBJ2-1; 9 bases match TRBD2. V lost 6 bases to trimming and J lost 0 bases; unmatched junction nucleotides: 6. The CDR3 runs to 16 residues. The germline gives CDR1 MDHEN, CDR2 SYDVKM. CDR3 DNA sequence: TGTGCCAGCAGAACTAGCGGGCGGGGCTCCTACAATGAGCAGTTCTTC. Translated, it gives CASRTSGRGSYNEQFF.

This rearrangement joins TRBV5-6 to TRBJ1-5; the D is unclear. The CDR3 is made up of 15 amino acids. Germline loops: CDR1 SGHDT, CDR2 YYEEEE. Trimming left V 2 bases short and J 2 bases short, with 11 bases between. In DNA form, the CDR3 reads TGTGCCAGCAGCTTAAGTATGGCGGGCAATCAGCCCCAGCATTTT. Its protein is CASSLSMAGNQPQHF.

CDR3 nucleotides: TGCGCCAGCAGCCTGAAACCGGGACTCGTTACTAGCACAGATACGCAGTATTTT. Amino acid sequence: CASSLKPGLVTSTDTQYF. This rearrangement joins TRBV5-1 to TRBJ2-3, with D perhaps TRBD2 (6 bases). The CDR3 has 18 amino acids. CDR1 SGHRS and CDR2 YFSETQ come from the germline V gene. V was pared by 4 bases and J by 0 bases, with 21 bases between.

CDR3 in amino acids: CASSLAATSGEQFF. CDR3 bases: TGTGCCAGCAGCTTAGCGGCGACCTCGGGGGAGCAGTTCTTC. The rearrangement joins TRBV7-2 to TRBJ2-1, with a possible D match to TRBD2 (5 bases). The germline V and J ends were trimmed by 0 bases and 10 bases, with 13 bases remaining between them. The CDR3 extends over 14 amino acids. Germline V gives CDR1 SGHTA, CDR2 FQGNSA. Together with reference TRBV7-2 and TRBJ2-1, the CDR3 gives the full variable domain: GAGVSQSPSNKVTEKGKDVELRCDPISGHTALYWYRQSLGQGLEFLIYFQGNSAPDKSGLPSDRFSAERTGGSVSTLTIQRTQQEDSAVYLCASSLAATSGEQFFGPGTRLTVL.

V is TRBV28 and J is TRBJ1-2, with TRBD1 identical over 7 bases. CDR1 MDHEN and CDR2 SYDVKM come from the germline V gene. This CDR3 contains 14 residues. V lost 5 bases, J lost 2 bases, and 5 bases stayed unmatched. CDR3 sequence reads: CASSIQGKNYGYTF. The DNA of the CDR3 is TGTGCCAGCAGTATACAGGGGAAGAACTATGGCTACACCTTC.

The chain links TRBV30 to TRBJ2-1; tentative D call: TRBD2 (6 bases). The V gene lost 4 bases and the J gene lost 2 bases, with 12 bases spanning the gap. The CDR3 sequence is 14 residues long. Germline V lookup: CDR1 GTSNPN, CDR2 SVGIG (reference sequence). CDR3 residues: CAWMAGPAYNEQFF. As DNA, the CDR3 is TGTGCCTGGATGGCGGGGCCCGCCTACAATGAGCAGTTCTTC.

The CDR3 bases are TGTGCCAGCAGTTCCCGGACAGGGGTACGCACAGATACGCAGTATTTT. Translation gives CASSSRTGVRTDTQYF. V gene TRBV27 combines with J gene TRBJ2-3; 9 bases align to TRBD1. Germline-derived CDR1 and CDR2 are MNHEY and SMNVEV (reference sequence). The CDR3 length is 16 residues. The V segment lost 4 bases and the J segment 1 base; nucleotides outside the gene matches: 6.

V usage is TRBV11-2 and J usage is TRBJ1-4; D gene uncertain. Trimming removed 0 bases from V and 12 bases from J, with 8 bases in between. Germline lookup yields CDR1 SGHAT and CDR2 FQNNGV. The CDR3 totals 12 residues. In nucleotides, the CDR3 is TGTGCCAGCAGCTTAGATCCGGCGGAACTGTTTTTT. Translated, it gives CASSLDPAELFF. The full variable domain, its missing parts supplied by reference TRBV11-2 and TRBJ1-4, is EAGVAQSPRYKIIEKRQSVAFWCNPISGHATLYWYQQILGQGPKLLIQFQNNGVVDDSQLPKDRFSAERLKGVDSTLKIQPAKLEDSAVYLCASSLDPAELFFGSGTQLSVL.

The V gene is TRBV27, the J gene TRBJ2-7; D remains unclear. Germline V gives CDR1 MNHEY, CDR2 SMNVEV (reference sequence). V was cut by 6 bases and J by 3 bases, with 9 bases left in between. The CDR3 totals 12 residues. The CDR3 DNA reads TGTGCCAGCAGCCCTACCCTCTACGAGCAGTACTTC. Amino acid sequence: CASSPTLYEQYF.

The chain has TRBV2 and TRBJ1-1; D is unclear. There are 12 residues in the CDR3. Germline V gene lookup returns CDR1 SNHLY and CDR2 FYNNEI. The V end was cut by 6 bases, the J end by 0 bases, with 5 bases between. The CDR3 DNA reads as TGTGCCAGCAGCACAATGAACACTGAAGCTTTCTTT. This encodes CASSTMNTEAFF.

This clone was detected only a few times. V and J are TRBV7-9 and TRBJ1-3; 9 bases match TRBD1. The V gene end was trimmed by 0 bases and the J gene end by 3 bases; junction bases not matched to a gene: 3. Per germline, CDR1 SEHNR and CDR2 FQNEAQ (reference sequence). The CDR3 contains 16 residues. CDR3 DNA: TGTGCCAGCAGCTTAGCCCGGACAGGGGTTGGAAACACCATATATTTT. Translation: CASSLARTGVGNTIYF. Together with reference TRBV7-9 and TRBJ1-3, the CDR3 gives the full variable domain: DTGVSQNPRHKITKRGQNVTFRCDPISEHNRLYWYRQTLGQGPEFLTYFQNEAQLEKSRLLSDRFSAERPKGSFSTLEIQRTEQGDSAMYLCASSLARTGVGNTIYFGEGSWLTVV.

This chain links TRBV14 with TRBJ1-2; D remains ambiguous. CDR1 and CDR2 from the germline V gene are SGHDN and FVKESK. V lost 3 bases to trimming and J lost 4 bases, with 12 bases between them. The length of the CDR3 is 14 residues. As DNA, the CDR3 is TGTGCCAGCAGCCATCACACGTCCGCCTATGGCTACACCTTC. It encodes CASSHHTSAYGYTF.

This clone was observed a few times. The CDR3 DNA is TGTGCCAGCAGCCCCCGGGACAGGGGTAACTACGAGCAGTACTTC. Its translation: CASSPRDRGNYEQYF. The V gene is TRBV9, the J gene TRBJ2-7; 10 nucleotides match TRBD1. There are 15 residues in the CDR3. V lost 4 bases to trimming and J lost 3 bases; unmatched junction nucleotides: 7. CDR1 is SGDLS, CDR2 YYNGEE, per germline.

V usage is TRBV28 and J usage is TRBJ1-2; D is ambiguous. This CDR3 region has 13 residues. V lost 2 bases and J 6 bases, leaving 10 bases between the germline ends. Germline CDR1 MDHEN, CDR2 SYDVKM. The CDR3 DNA sequence: TGTGCCAGCAGTTTAGAGTCGGGAAATGGCTACACCTTC. This gives the protein CASSLESGNGYTF.

The CDR3 DNA reads TGTGCCAGCTCACCATTGGGGCTGCCGGGACAGCAGCCCCAGCATTTT. Residues: CASSPLGLPGQQPQHF. The V gene is TRBV18, the J gene TRBJ1-5; 7 bases are shared with TRBD1. This CDR3 spans 16 amino acids. CDR1 and CDR2 from the germline V gene are KGHSH and LQKENI. V gave up 2 bases and J gave up 7 bases; unmatched junction bases: 11.

This clone was counted between two and nine times. This rearrangement joins TRBV6-1 to TRBJ1-2, with TRBD1 matching 7 bases. V lost 8 bases to trimming and J lost 0 bases; unmatched junction nucleotides: 9. The CDR3 runs to 15 residues. Germline V gives CDR1 MNHNS, CDR2 SASEGT. CDR3 DNA sequence: TGTGCCAGCGAATTGGGACAGATAGCTAACTATGGCTACACCTTC. Translating gives CASELGQIANYGYTF.

The V and J genes are TRBV15 and TRBJ1-2, with 8 bases fitting TRBD1. CDR1 LNHNV and CDR2 YYDKDF come from the germline V gene (reference sequence). CDR3 length: 14 residues. J gave up 2 bases and V 5 bases, and 4 bases lay outside the gene matches. For the CDR3, the DNA is TGTGCCACCAGCCCCGGGGACAGGAACTATGGCTACACCTTC. It codes for CATSPGDRNYGYTF. Together with reference TRBV15 and TRBJ1-2, the CDR3 gives the full variable domain: DAMVIQNPRYQVTQFGKPVTLSCSQTLNHNVMYWYQQKSSQAPKLLFHYYDKDFNNEADTPDNFQSRRPNTSFCFLDIRSPGLGDTAMYLCATSPGDRNYGYTFGSGTRLTVV.

This chain joins TRBV30 and TRBJ1-2; tentative D call: TRBD1 (5 bases). This CDR3 spans 11 amino acids. Germline CDR1 and CDR2: GTSNPN and SVGIG (reference sequence). Trimming stripped 4 bases from V and 7 bases from J, with 10 bases between. For the CDR3, the DNA is TGTGCCTGGACGGGGGGAGCTGGCTACACCTTC. Translating gives CAWTGGAGYTF.

V usage is TRBV4-2 and J usage is TRBJ2-3; 10 bases line up with TRBD2. This CDR3 region has 16 residues. J gave up 5 bases and V 0 bases, and 5 bases lay outside the gene matches. Germline V gene sequence: CDR1 LGHNA, CDR2 YNFKEQ. The CDR3: CASSQEALAGGDTQYF. In DNA, the CDR3 is TGTGCCAGCAGCCAAGAGGCGTTAGCGGGAGGAGATACGCAGTATTTT.

This clone was picked up one time. V usage is TRBV14 and J usage is TRBJ1-4; 7 bases fit TRBD1. V was pared by 4 bases and J by 3 bases, with 11 bases of the junction left unmatched. The CDR3 spans 17 residues. Germline assignment: CDR1 SGHDN and CDR2 FVKESK. The CDR3 nucleotides read TGTGCCAGCAGCCGCCTAAGCCATACAGGGGCTAATGAAAAACTGTTTTTT. Translating gives CASSRLSHTGANEKLFF.

The chain employs TRBV9 and TRBJ2-7; the D gene is possibly TRBD2 (6 bases). CDR3 length: 16 residues. The V gene's germline CDR1 is SGDLS and CDR2 YYNGEE. V was cut by 0 bases and J by 2 bases, with 15 bases left in between. The CDR3 DNA is TGTGCCAGCAGCGTAGCTGGCGGGACGGGGGCCTACGAGCAGTACTTC. It yields the protein CASSVAGGTGAYEQYF.

The CDR3 reads CASSLGLRAEAFF. CDR3 nucleotides: TGTGCCAGCAGCTTAGGGCTCAGGGCTGAAGCTTTCTTT. The genes are TRBV7-8 and TRBJ1-1; D may be TRBD1 (5 bases). V was clipped by 1 base and J by 6 bases, with 9 bases between them. The CDR3 totals 13 residues. Germline V gene lookup returns CDR1 SGHVS and CDR2 FQNEAQ.

The chain is built from TRBV6-1 and TRBJ2-2; D ambiguous. The CDR3 consists of 15 residues. Trimming removed 0 bases at V and 0 bases at J, with 5 bases between. Germline V gene data show CDR1 as MNHNS and CDR2 as SASEGT. The CDR3 DNA sequence: TGTGCCAGCAGTGAAGCGTTAGCGAACACCGGGGAGCTGTTTTTT. It encodes CASSEALANTGELFF.